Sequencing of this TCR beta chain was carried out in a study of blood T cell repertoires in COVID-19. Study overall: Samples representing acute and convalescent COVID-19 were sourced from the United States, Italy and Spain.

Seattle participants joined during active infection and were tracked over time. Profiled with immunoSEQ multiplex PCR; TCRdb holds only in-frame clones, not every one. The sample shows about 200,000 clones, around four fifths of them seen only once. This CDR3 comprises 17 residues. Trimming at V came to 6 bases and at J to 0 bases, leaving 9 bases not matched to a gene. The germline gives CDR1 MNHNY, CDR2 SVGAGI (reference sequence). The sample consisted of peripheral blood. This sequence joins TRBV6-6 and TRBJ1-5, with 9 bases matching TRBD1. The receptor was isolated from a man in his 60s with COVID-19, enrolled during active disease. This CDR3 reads CASRRKGQGYSNQPQHF. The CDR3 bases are TGTGCCAGCAGACGAAAGGGACAGGGCTATAGCAATCAGCCCCAGCATTTT.